This T cell receptor beta chain comes out of a study of cytotoxic CD8 clonotypes in ibrutinib-treated CLL. Some clones are missing from TCRdb's copy, which holds only in-frame ones; the method was immunoSEQ multiplex PCR. The sample has 250,000 to 350,000 clones, around 69% seen once; the top ten hold around 6%. In germline, CDR1 is SGHRS, CDR2 YFSETQ. Deletions cut 4 bases from V and 7 bases from J, with 21 bases between. The CDR3 spans 15 residues. This clone was seen more than once but under ten times. The specimen was PBMCs, collected at disease progression, from a patient treated with ibrutinib. This chain links TRBV5-1 with TRBJ2-7; possible D gene TRBD1, 6 bases. The clonotype was recovered from a human donor with chronic lymphocytic leukemia. This CDR3 is CASSVHRDPQGEQYF. Here the CDR3 DNA reads TGCGCCAGCAGCGTACACCGGGACCCCCAGGGGGAGCAGTACTTC.